The T cell receptor (beta chain) under discussion was sequenced for a study of blood T cells in healthy people across ages. Alongside a J-beta primer mix, a sample-barcoded 5' primer served in a second PCR lasting 7 to 11 cycles. TCRdb itself ran the 5' RACE reads through MiXCR, one entry per CDR3 protein. There are about 580,000 distinct CDR3 sequences in the sample; 40% to 55% occur only once, and around 23% lies in the top ten. The study's findings and limits: What prevented conclusive comparison of naive and antigen-experienced cells was that PBMCs were unsorted.

Note on this clonotype: No antigen is known for it.

This clonotype originated in a man older than 75 in good health. The material sequenced was blood.

DNA for the CDR3: TGTGCCAGCAGTTACTCGATAGGGAGCACTGAAGCTTTCTTT. Its translation: CASSYSIGSTEAFF. This chain joins TRBV6-5 and TRBJ1-1; D not certain. CDR3 size: 14 residues. The germline V gene encodes CDR1 MNHEY and CDR2 SVGAGI. Trimming left V 0 bases short and J 4 bases short, with 9 bases between.